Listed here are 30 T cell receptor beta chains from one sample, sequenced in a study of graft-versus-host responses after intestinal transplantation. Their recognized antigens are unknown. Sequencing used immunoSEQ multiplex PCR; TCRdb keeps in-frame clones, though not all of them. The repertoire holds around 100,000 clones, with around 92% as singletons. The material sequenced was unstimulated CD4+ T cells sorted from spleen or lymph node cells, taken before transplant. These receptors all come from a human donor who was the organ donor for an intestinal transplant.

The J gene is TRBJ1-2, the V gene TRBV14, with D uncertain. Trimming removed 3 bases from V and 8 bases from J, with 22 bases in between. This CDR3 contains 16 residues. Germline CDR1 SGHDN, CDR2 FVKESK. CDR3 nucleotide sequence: TGTGCCAGCAGCCACGAAAACTATGCCGGTTCTGAGGGCTACACCTTC. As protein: CASSHENYAGSEGYTF.

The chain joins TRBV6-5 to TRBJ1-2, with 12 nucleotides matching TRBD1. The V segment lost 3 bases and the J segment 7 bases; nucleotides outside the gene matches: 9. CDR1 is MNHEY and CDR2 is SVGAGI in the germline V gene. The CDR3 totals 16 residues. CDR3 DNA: TGTGCCAGCAGTTATGCCGCCGGGACAGGGGGCACTGGCTACACCTTC. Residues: CASSYAAGTGGTGYTF.

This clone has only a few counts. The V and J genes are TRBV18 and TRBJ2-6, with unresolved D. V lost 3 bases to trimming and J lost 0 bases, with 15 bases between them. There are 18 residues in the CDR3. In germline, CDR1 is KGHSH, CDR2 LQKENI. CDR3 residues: CASSPPAVPSSGANVLTF. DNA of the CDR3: TGTGCCAGCTCACCCCCGGCGGTCCCCTCCTCTGGGGCCAACGTCCTGACTTTC. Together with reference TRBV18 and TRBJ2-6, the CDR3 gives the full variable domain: NAGVMQNPRHLVRRRGQEARLRCSPMKGHSHVYWYRQLPEEGLKFMVYLQKENIIDESGMPKERFSAEFPKEGPSILRIQQVVRGDSAAYFCASSPPAVPSSGANVLTFGAGSRLTVL.

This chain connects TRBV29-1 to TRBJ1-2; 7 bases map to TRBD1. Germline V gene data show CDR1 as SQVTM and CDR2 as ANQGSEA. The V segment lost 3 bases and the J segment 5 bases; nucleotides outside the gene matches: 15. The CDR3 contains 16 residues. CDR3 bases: TGCAGCGTTGACACCCGACCCCCGGGACAGCGATATGGCTACACCTTC. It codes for CSVDTRPPGQRYGYTF.

The CDR3 DNA follows: TGTGCCAGCAGCTTAGCAGGGGCCTATGGCTACACCTTC. Translating it yields CASSLAGAYGYTF. The genes are TRBV7-9 and TRBJ1-2, with D perhaps TRBD1 (5 bases). Germline V gene lookup returns CDR1 SEHNR and CDR2 FQNEAQ (reference sequence). Trimming cost V 0 bases and J 4 bases, with 6 bases left between them. The CDR3 consists of 13 residues.

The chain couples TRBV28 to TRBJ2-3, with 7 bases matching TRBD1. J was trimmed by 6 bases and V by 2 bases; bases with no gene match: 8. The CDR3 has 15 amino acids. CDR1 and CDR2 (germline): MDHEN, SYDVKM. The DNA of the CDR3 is TGTGCCAGCAGTTTAGTAGGGGGCAGGATGGATACGCAGTATTTT. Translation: CASSLVGGRMDTQYF.

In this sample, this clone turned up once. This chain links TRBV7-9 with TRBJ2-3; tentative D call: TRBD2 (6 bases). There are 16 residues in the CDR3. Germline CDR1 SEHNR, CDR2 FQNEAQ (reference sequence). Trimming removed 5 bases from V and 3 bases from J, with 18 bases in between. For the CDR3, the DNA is TGTGCCAGCAGCCGTCCCGTGACGGAGGGGACAGATACGCAGTATTTT. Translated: CASSRPVTEGTDTQYF.

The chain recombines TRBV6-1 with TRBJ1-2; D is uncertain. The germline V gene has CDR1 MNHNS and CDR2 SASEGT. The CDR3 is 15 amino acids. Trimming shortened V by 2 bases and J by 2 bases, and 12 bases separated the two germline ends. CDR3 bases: TGTGCCAGCAGTGAACTCCCAGGCCCAAACTATGGCTACACCTTC. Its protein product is CASSELPGPNYGYTF.

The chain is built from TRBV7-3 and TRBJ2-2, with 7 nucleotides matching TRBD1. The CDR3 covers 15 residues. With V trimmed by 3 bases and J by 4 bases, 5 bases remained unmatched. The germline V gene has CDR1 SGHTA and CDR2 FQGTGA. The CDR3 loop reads CASSFDRAGTGELFF. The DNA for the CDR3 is TGTGCCAGCAGCTTCGACAGGGCGGGCACCGGGGAGCTGTTTTTT.

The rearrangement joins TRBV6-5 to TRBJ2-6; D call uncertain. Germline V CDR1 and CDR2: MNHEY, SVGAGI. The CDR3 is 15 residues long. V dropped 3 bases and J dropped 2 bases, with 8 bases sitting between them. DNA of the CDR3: TGTGCCAGCAGTTATTACAATACTGGGGCCAACGTCCTGACTTTC. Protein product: CASSYYNTGANVLTF.

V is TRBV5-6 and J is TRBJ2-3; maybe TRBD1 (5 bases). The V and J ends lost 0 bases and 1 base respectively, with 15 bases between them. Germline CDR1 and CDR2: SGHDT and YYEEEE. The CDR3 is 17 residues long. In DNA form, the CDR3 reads TGTGCCAGCAGCTTGGATTGGGCAGGGCGAGGCACAGATACGCAGTATTTT. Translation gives CASSLDWAGRGTDTQYF.

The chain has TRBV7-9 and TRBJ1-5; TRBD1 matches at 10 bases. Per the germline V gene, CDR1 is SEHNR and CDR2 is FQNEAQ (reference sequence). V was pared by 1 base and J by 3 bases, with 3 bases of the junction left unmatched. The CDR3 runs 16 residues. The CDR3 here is CASSLGDRGFNQPQHF. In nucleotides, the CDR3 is TGTGCCAGCAGCTTAGGGGACAGGGGTTTCAATCAGCCCCAGCATTTT.

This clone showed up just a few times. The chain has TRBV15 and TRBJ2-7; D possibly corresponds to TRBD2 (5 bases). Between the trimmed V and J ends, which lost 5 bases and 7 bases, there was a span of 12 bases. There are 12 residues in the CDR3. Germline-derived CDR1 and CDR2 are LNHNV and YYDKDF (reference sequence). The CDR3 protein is CATSFGRGEQYF. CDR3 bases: TGTGCCACCAGCTTCGGGCGCGGGGAGCAGTACTTC.

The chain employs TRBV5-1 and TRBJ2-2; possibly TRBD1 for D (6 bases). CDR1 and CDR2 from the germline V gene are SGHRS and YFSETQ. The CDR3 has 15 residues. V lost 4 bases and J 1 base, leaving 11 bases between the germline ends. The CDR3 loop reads CASSQGHMNTGELFF. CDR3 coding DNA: TGCGCCAGCAGCCAGGGACACATGAACACCGGGGAGCTGTTTTTT.

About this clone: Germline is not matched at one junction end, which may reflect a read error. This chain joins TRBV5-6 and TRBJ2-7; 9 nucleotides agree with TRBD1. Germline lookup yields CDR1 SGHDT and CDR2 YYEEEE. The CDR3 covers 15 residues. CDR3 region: CASSLVDRGPYEQYF. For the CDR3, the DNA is TGTGCCAGCAGTTTGGTGGACAGGGGTCCCTACGAGCAGTACTTC.

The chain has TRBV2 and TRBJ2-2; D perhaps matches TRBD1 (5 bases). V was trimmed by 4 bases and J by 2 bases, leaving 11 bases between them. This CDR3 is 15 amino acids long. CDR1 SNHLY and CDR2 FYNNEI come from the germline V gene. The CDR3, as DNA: TGTGCCAGCAGTGCCCACGGACACAACACCGGGGAGCTGTTTTTT. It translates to CASSAHGHNTGELFF.

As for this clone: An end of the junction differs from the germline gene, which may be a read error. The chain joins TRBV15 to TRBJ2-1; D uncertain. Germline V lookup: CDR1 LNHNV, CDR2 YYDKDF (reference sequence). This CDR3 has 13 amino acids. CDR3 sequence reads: CATSRDQRTESLF. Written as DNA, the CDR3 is TGTGCCACCAGCAGAGATCAGCGAACCGAGAGCCTCTTC.

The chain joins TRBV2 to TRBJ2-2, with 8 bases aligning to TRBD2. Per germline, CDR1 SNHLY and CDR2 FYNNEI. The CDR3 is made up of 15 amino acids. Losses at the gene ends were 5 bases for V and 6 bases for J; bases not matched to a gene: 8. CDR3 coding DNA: TGTGCCAGCAGTCCTCCGGGGCGGGGGGCCGGGGAGCTGTTTTTT. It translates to CASSPPGRGAGELFF. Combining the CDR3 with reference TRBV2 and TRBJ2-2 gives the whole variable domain EPEVTQTPSHQVTQMGQEVILRCVPISNHLYFYWYRQILGQKVEFLVSFYNNEISEKSEIFDDQFSVERPDGSNFTLKIRSTKLEDSAMYFCASSPPGRGAGELFFGEGSRLTVL.

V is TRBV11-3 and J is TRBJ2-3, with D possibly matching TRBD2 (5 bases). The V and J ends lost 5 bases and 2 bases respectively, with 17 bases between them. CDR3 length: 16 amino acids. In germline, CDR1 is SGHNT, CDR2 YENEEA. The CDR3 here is CASSPRGGGPTDTQYF. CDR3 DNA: TGTGCCAGCAGCCCCCGAGGCGGAGGCCCCACAGATACGCAGTATTTT.

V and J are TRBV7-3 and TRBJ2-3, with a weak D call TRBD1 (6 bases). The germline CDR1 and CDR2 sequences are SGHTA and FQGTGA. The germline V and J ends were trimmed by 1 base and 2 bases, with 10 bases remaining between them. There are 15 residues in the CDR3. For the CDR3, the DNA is TGTGCCAGCAGCTTAAGTGGGGGCTCCACAGATACGCAGTATTTT. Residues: CASSLSGGSTDTQYF.

CDR3 in DNA: TGTGCCAGCAGCTTACAGGAAGACACTGAAGCTTTCTTT. It encodes CASSLQEDTEAFF. The chain carries TRBV7-9 and TRBJ1-1; no firm D call. Per the germline V gene, CDR1 is SEHNR and CDR2 is FQNEAQ (reference sequence). The V end lost 2 bases, the J end lost 3 bases, and 7 bases lay between the germline ends. The length of the CDR3 is 13 residues.

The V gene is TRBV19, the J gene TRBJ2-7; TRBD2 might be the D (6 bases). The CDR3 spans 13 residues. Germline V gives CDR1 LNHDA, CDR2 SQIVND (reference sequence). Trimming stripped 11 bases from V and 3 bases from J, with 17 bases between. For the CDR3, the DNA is TGTGCCTCCAAAGCGGGTCCCCTCTACGAGCAGTACTTC. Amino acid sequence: CASKAGPLYEQYF.

CDR3 in amino acids: CASSTAGRRGRNSPLHF. CDR3 bases: TGTGCCAGTAGTACCGCAGGAAGGAGGGGAAGGAATTCACCCCTCCACTTT. The chain employs TRBV19 and TRBJ1-6; TRBD1 might be the D (5 bases). V lost 4 bases to trimming and J lost 7 bases, with 20 bases between them. Germline CDR1 and CDR2: LNHDA and SQIVND (reference sequence). The CDR3 runs 17 residues.

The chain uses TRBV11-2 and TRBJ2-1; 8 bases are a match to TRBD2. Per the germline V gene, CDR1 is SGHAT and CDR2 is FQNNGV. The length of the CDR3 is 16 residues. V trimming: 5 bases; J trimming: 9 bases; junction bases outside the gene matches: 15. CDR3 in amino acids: CASSPVQRGFLGEQFF. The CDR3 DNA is TGTGCCAGCAGCCCCGTTCAGCGGGGGTTCCTCGGTGAGCAGTTCTTC.

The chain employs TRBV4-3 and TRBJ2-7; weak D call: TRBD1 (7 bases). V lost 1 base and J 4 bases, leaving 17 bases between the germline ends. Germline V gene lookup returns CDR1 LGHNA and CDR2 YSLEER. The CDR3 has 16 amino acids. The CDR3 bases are TGCGCCAGCAGCCAAGGGAGGGGGCATCAATCATACGAGCAGTACTTC. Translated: CASSQGRGHQSYEQYF.

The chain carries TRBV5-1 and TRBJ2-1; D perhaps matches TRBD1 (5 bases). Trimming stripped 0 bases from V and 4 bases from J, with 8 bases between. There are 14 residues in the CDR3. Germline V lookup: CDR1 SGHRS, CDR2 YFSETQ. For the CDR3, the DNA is TGCGCCAGCAGCTTGGGGACACAGTACAATGAGCAGTTCTTC. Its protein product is CASSLGTQYNEQFF.

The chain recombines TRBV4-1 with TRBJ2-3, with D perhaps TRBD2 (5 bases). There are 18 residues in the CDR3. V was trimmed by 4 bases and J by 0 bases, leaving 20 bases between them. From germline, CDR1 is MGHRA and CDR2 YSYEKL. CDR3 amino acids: CASSPYVGAATSTDTQYF. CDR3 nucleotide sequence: TGCGCCAGCAGCCCTTATGTGGGAGCGGCAACTAGCACAGATACGCAGTATTTT.

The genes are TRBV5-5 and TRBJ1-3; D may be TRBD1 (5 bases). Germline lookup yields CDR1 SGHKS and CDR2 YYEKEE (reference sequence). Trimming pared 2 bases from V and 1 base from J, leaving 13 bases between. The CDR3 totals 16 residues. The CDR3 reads CASSFQGQPSGNTIYF. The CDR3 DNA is TGTGCCAGCAGCTTCCAGGGCCAACCTTCTGGAAACACCATATATTTT.

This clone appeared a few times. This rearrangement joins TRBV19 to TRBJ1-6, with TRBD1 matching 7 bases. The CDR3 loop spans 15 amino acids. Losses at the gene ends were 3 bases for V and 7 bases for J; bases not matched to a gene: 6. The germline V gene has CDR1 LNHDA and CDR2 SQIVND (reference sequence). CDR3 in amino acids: CASSIETGRNSPLHF. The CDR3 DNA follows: TGTGCCAGTAGTATCGAGACAGGGCGGAATTCACCCCTCCACTTT.

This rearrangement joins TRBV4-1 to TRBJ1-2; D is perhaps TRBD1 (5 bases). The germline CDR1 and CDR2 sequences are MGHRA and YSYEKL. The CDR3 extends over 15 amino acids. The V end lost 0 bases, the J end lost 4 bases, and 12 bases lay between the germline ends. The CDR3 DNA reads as TGCGCCAGCAGCCAAGATGGAGGGGCCCGCTATGGCTACACCTTC. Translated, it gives CASSQDGGARYGYTF.